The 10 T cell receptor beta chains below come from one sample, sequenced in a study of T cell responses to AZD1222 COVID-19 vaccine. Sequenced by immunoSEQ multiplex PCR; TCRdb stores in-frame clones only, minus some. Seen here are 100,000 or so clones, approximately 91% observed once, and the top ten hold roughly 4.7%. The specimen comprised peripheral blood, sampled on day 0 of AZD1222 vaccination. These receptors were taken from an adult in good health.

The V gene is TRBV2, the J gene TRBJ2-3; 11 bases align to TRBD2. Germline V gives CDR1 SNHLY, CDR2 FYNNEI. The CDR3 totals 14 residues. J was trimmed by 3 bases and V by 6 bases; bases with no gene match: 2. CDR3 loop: CASSRLAGTDTQYF. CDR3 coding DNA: TGTGCCAGCAGCCGACTAGCGGGAACAGATACGCAGTATTTT.

The CDR3 sequence is CASRGDSPNYGYTF. DNA for the CDR3: TGTGCCAGTAGGGGGGACAGTCCCAACTATGGCTACACCTTC. The gene calls are TRBV19 and TRBJ1-2; 7 bases match TRBD1. The CDR3 runs 14 residues. From germline, CDR1 is LNHDA and CDR2 SQIVND (reference sequence). J gave up 2 bases and V 6 bases, and 6 bases lay outside the gene matches. The whole variable domain, filled in from reference TRBV19 and TRBJ1-2, reads DGGITQSPKYLFRKEGQNVTLSCEQNLNHDAMYWYRQDPGQGLRLIYYSQIVNDFQKGDIAEGYSVSREKKESFPLTVTSAQKNPTAFYLCASRGDSPNYGYTFGSGTRLTVV.

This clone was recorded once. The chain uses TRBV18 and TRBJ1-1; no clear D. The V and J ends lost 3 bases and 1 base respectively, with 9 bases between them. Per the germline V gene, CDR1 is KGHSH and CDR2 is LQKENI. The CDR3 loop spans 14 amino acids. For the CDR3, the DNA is TGTGCCAGCTCACCCGACTACAGGAACACTGAAGCTTTCTTT. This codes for CASSPDYRNTEAFF.

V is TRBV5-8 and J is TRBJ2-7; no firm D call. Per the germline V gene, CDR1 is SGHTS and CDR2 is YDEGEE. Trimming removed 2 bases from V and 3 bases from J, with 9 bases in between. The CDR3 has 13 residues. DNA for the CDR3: TGTGCCAGCAGCTTTGGGGTACTCTACGAGCAGTACTTC. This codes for CASSFGVLYEQYF.

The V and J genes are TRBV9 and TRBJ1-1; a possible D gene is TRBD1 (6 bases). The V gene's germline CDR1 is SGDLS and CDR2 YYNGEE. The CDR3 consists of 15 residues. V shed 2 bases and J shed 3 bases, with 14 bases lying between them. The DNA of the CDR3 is TGTGCCAGCAGCGTGGGGGGGCTGAAGGACACTGAAGCTTTCTTT. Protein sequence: CASSVGGLKDTEAFF.

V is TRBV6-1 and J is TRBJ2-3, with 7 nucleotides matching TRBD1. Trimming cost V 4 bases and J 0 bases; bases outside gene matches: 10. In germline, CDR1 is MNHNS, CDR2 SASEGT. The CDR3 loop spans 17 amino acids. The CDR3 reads CASSADRRTSSTDTQYF. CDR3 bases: TGTGCCAGCAGTGCGGACAGGCGTACTTCTAGCACAGATACGCAGTATTTT.

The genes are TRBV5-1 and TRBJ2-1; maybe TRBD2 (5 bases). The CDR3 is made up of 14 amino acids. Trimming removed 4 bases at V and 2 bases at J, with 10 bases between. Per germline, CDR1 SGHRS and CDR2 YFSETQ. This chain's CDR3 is CASSNGEAYNEQFF. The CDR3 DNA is TGCGCCAGCAGCAACGGGGAAGCCTACAATGAGCAGTTCTTC.

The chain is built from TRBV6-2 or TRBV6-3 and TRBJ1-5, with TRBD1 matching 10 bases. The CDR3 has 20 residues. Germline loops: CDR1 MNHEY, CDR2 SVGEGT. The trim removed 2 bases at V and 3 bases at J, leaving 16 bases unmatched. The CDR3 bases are TGTGCCAGCAGTTACCCGGCAGACAGGGGGCGTTTAAGTGTCAATCAGCCCCAGCATTTT. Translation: CASSYPADRGRLSVNQPQHF.

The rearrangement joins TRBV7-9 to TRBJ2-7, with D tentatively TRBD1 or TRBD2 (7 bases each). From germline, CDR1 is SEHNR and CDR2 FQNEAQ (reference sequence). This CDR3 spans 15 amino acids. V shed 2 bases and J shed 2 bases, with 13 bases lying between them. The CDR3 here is CASSLSTGRAYEQYF. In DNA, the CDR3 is TGTGCCAGCAGCTTATCGACAGGGAGGGCCTACGAGCAGTACTTC.

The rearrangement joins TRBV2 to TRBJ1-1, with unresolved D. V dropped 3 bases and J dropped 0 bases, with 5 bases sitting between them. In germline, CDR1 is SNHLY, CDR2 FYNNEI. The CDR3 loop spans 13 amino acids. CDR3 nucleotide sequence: TGTGCCAGCAGTGATTATGTGAACACTGAAGCTTTCTTT. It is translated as CASSDYVNTEAFF.